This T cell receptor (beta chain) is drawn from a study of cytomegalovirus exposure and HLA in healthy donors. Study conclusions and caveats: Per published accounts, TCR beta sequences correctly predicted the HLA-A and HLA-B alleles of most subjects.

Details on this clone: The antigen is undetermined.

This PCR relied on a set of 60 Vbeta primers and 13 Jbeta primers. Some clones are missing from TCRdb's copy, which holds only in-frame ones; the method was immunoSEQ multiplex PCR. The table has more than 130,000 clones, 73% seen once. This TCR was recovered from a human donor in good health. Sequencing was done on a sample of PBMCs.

The CDR3 is CASSYDGQESYNEQFF. CDR3 in DNA: TGTGCCAGCAGTTACGACGGACAGGAATCCTACAATGAGCAGTTCTTC. The V and J genes are TRBV6-5 and TRBJ2-1; 7 bases are shared with TRBD1. Trimming took 2 bases from V and 1 from J; bases not matched to a gene: 5. The CDR3 extends over 16 amino acids. Germline V gene lookup returns CDR1 MNHEY and CDR2 SVGAGI.